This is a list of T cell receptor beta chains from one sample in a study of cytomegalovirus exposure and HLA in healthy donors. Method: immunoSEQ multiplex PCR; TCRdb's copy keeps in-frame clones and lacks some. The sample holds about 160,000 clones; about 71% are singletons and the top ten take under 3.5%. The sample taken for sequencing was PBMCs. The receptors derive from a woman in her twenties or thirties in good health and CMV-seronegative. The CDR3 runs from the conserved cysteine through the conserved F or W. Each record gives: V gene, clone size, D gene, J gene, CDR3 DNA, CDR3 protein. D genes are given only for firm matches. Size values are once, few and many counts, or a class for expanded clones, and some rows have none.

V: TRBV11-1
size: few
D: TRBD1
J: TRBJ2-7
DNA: TGTGCCAGCAGCATCGACAGGGACGAGCAGTACTTC
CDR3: CASSIDRDEQYF

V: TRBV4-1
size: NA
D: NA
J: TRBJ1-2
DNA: TGCGCCTCCTGTGGCGGGGGAGATGGCTACACCTTC
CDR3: CASCGGGDGYTF

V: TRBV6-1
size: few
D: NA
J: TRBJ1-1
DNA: TGTGCCAGCAGTGAATACAGGAACACTGAAGCTTTCTTT
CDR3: CASSEYRNTEAFF

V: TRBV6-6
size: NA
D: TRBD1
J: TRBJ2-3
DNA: TGTGCCAGCAGTTACTGGACAGGGGGCCCTGATACGCAGTATTTT
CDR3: CASSYWTGGPDTQYF

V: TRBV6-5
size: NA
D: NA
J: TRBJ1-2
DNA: TGTGCCAGCAGGAAGACAGGAAAAAAAGGTGGCGGCTACACCTTC
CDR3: CASRKTGKKGGGYTF

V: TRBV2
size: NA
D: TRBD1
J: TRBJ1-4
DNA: TGTGCCAGCGCCGTTGACAGGGTGGGTGAAAAACTGTTTTTT
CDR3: CASAVDRVGEKLFF

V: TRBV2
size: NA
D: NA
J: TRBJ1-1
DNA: TGTGCCAGCAGTGAGAGCGGGGACACTGAAGCTTTCTTT
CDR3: CASSESGDTEAFF

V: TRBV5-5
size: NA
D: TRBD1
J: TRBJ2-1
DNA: TGTGCCAGCAGCTTAGACAGGGCGATCACCTACAATGAGCAGTTCTTC
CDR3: CASSLDRAITYNEQFF

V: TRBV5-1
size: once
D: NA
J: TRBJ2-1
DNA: TGCGCCAGCAGCTTGGGACAAGACAATGAGCAGTTCTTC
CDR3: CASSLGQDNEQFF

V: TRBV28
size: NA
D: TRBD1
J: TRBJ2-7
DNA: TGTGCCAGCGCCGGGACAGAATCCTACGAGCAGTACTTC
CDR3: CASAGTESYEQYF

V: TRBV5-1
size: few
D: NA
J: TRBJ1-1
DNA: TGCGCCAGCAGCTGGACAGCGAACACTGAAGCTTTCTTT
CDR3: CASSWTANTEAFF

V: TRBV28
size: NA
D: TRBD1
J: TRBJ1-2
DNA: TGTGCCAGCACCTCCGCGGACAGGGCAGGCTACACCTTC
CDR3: CASTSADRAGYTF

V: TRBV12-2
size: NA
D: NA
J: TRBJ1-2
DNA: TGTGCAAGTCGCTTAGCCGCAGGGGTACGAAACTATGGCTACACCTTC
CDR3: CASRLAAGVRNYGYTF

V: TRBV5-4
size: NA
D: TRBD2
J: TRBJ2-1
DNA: TGTGCCAGCAGCTTGGGGACTAGCGGGATCTACAATGAGCAGTTCTTC
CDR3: CASSLGTSGIYNEQFF

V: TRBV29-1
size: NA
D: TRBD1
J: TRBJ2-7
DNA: TGCAGCGTTGGCTGGACAGGGGGCTACGAGCAGTACTTC
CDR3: CSVGWTGGYEQYF

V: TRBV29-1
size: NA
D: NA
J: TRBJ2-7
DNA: TGCAGCGCTCATATAGGAGCCTACGAGCAGTACTTC
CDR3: CSAHIGAYEQYF

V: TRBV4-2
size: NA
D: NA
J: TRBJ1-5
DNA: TGTGCCAGCAGCCAAGAGGAGGGAGGCAATCAGCCCCAGCATTTT
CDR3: CASSQEEGGNQPQHF

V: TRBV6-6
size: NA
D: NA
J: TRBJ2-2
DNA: TGTGCCAGCAGTTCGGTTTACACCGGGGAGCTGTTTTTT
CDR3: CASSSVYTGELFF

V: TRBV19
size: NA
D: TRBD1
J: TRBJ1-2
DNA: TGTGCCAGTAGGACAGGGATCTATGGCTACACCTTC
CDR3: CASRTGIYGYTF

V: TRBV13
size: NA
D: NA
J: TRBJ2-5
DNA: TGTGCCAGCAGCTTAGTTGGTGGCGGGGACCAAGAGACCCAGTACTTC
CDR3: CASSLVGGGDQETQYF

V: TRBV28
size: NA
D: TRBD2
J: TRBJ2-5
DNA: TGTGCCAGCAGTTCTCTTGAGCGGGGGGGATTGGAGACCCAGTACTTC
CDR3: CASSSLERGGLETQYF

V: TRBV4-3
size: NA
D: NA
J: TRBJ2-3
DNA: TGCGCCAGCAGCCAGACACCGGGACAAAGCACAGATACGCAGTATTTT
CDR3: CASSQTPGQSTDTQYF

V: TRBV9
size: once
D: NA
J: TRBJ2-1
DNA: TGTGCCAGCACTGGGGAGAACTACAATGAGCAGTTCTTC
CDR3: CASTGENYNEQFF

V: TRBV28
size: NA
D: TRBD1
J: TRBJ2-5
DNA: TGTGCCAGCAGTAAGACAGGGGTAGGGGAGACCCAGTACTTC
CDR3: CASSKTGVGETQYF

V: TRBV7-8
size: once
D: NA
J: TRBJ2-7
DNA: TGTGCCAGCAGCCCGTTCCTCTCCGTCTCCTACGAGCAGTACTTC
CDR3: CASSPFLSVSYEQYF

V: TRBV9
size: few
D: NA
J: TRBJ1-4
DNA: TGTGCCAGCAGCGTAGGTGACAGTGAGGAAAAACTGTTTTTT
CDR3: CASSVGDSEEKLFF

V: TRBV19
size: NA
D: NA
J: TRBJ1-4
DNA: TGTGCCAGTAGTCCCAACCCGGGTTATGAAAAACTGTTTTTT
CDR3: CASSPNPGYEKLFF

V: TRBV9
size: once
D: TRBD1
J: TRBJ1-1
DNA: TGTGCCAGCAGCAGGGGACAGGGGGCCAGGGAAGCTTTCTTT
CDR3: CASSRGQGAREAFF

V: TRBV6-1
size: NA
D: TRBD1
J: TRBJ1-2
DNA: TGTGCCAGCAGGGGGACAGGGTTCGGCTATGGCTACACCTTC
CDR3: CASRGTGFGYGYTF

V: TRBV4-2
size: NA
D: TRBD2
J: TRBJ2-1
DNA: TGTGCCAGCAGCCACGGAGAGCGGGGGGGCGGAGATGAGCAGTTCTTC
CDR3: CASSHGERGGGDEQFF

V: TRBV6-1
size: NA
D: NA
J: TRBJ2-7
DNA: TGTGCCAGCAGCTTGTGGAGTACCTACGAGCAGTACTTC
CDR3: CASSLWSTYEQYF

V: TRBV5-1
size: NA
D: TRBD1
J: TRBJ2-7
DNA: TGCGCCAGCAGCCTAAGGACAGGGGAAGGCGAGCAGTACTTC
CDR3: CASSLRTGEGEQYF

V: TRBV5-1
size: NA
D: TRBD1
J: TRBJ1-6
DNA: TGCGCCAGCAGCTTGGCCGGCAGGGGGCTTTCACCCCTCCACTTT
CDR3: CASSLAGRGLSPLHF

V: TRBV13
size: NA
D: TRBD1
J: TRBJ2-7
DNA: TGTGCCAGCAGCCCGGGACAGACTTACTACGAGCAGTACTTC
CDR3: CASSPGQTYYEQYF

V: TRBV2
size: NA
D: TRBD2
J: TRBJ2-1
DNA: TGTGCCAGCAGGGGGGTGGGGGGGGATGAGCAGTTCTTC
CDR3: CASRGVGGDEQFF

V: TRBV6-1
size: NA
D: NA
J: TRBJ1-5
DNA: TGTGCCAGCAGTGAGAGGGGGTGGCCCAATCAGCCCCAGCATTTT
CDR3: CASSERGWPNQPQHF

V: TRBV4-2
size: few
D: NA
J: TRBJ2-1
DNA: TGTGCCAGCAGCCAAGAGGAAAGTAGCGTCTACAATGAGCAGTTCTTC
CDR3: CASSQEESSVYNEQFF

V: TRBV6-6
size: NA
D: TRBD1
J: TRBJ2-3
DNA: TGTGCCAGCACCAAGGGGGACAGGGGTATAGTGGATACGCAGTATTTT
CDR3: CASTKGDRGIVDTQYF

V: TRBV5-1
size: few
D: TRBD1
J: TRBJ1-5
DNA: TGCGCCAGCAGCCCCGGACAGGACAATCAGCCCCAGCATTTT
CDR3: CASSPGQDNQPQHF

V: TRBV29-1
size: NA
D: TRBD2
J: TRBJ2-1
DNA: TGCAGCGGGGGGCTAGCGGGGTACAATGAGCAGTTCTTC
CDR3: CSGGLAGYNEQFF

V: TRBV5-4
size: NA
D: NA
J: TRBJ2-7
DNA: TGTGCCAGCAGCATGGGACACCTCCCGTACGAGCAGTACTTC
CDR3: CASSMGHLPYEQYF

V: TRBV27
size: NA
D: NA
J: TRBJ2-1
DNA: TGTGCCAGCAGTCTCGGGACTTTCTCCTACAATGAGCAGTTCTTC
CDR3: CASSLGTFSYNEQFF

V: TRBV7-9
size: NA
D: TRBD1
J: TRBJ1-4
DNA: TGTGCCAGCAGCCCGGACAGGGAAAAACTGTTTTTT
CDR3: CASSPDREKLFF

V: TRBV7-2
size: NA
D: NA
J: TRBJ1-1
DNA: TGTGCCAGCAGTCTCCAACCTGGGGGGGGGCGCACTGAAGCTTTCTTT
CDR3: CASSLQPGGGRTEAFF

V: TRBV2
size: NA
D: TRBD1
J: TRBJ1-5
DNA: TGTGCCAGCAGTTGGGACAGGACAAACAATCAGCCCCAGCATTTT
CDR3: CASSWDRTNNQPQHF

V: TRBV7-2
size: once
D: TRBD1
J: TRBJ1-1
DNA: TGTGCCAGCAGCCGCACAGGGGTTACTGAAGCTTTCTTT
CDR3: CASSRTGVTEAFF

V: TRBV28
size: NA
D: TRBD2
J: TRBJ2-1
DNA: TGTGCCAGCAGTTTAGCGGGAGGACTTTCGATCGCGGAGCAGTTCTTC
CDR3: CASSLAGGLSIAEQFF

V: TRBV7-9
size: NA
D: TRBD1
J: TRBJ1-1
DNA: TGTGCCAGCAGCTACCGGGACAGGGGATTGGCTTTCTTT
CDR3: CASSYRDRGLAFF

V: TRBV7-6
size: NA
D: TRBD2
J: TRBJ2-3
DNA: TGTGCCAGCAGCTCCGGGGGGGGGCCCATGGGGGACACAGATACGCAGTATTTT
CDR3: CASSSGGGPMGDTDTQYF

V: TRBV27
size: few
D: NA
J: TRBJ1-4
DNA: TGTGCCAGCAGTAGGGCAGGGATTGAGGAAAAACTGTTTTTT
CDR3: CASSRAGIEEKLFF

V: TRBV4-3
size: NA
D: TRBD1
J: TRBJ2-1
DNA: TGCGCCAGCAGCGCAACGACAGGGCGGGAGCAGTTCTTC
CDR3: CASSATTGREQFF